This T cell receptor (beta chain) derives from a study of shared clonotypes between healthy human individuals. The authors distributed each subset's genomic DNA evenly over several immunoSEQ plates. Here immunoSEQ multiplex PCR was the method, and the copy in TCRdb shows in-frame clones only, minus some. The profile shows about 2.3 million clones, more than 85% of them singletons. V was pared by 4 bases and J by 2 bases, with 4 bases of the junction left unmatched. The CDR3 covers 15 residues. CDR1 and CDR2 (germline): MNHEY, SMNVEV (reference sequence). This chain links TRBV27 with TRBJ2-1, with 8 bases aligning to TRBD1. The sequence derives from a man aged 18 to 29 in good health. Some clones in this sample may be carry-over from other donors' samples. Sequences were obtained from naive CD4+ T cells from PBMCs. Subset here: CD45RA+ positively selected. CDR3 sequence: CASSYKDRAYNEQFF. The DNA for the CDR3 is TGTGCCAGCAGTTATAAGGACAGGGCCTACAATGAGCAGTTCTTC.